This T cell receptor beta chain stems from a study of vaccination and CD4 T cells after COVID-19. Overall study: Typically, post-vaccine samples were obtained a median approximately 72 days after dose two, within a range of 14 to 241. The study's findings and limits: In convalescent patients, a median roughly 86% of post-vaccine SARS-CoV-2-reactive clones appeared only after vaccination.

Sequencing of cultured CD4+ T cell DNA used the Oncomine TCR Beta short-read assay. TCRdb analysed the PCR reads with MiXCR anew, one entry per CDR3 protein. The profile covers about 15,000 distinct CDR3 sequences, with 39% appearing a single time and 5.6% taken by the ten largest. This clonotype was detected a few times. Antigen: not known. The treatment denotes: approximately 9-day PBMC culture with coronavirus spike peptide pools or control peptides (ViraFEST assay). Antigen-specific T cells were expanded with peptide pools by ViraFEST, and TCRs were then sequenced. Convalescent patients tested SARS-CoV-2 PCR positive from March to December 2020, before Alpha, Beta and Delta emerged. The CDR3 loop spans 14 amino acids. Trimming removed 3 bases from V and 1 base from J, with 9 bases in between. The germline V gene has CDR1 LGHNA and CDR2 YSLEER.

The sample was CD4+ T cells from blood, cultured in vitro, taken before SARS-CoV-2 vaccination. This receptor was taken from a human donor who had recovered from COVID-19. This sequence joins TRBV4-3 and TRBJ1-1, with D perhaps matching TRBD1 (6 bases). This CDR3 is CASSQVTGNTEAFF. CDR3 nucleotide sequence: TGCGCCAGCAGCCAGGTGACAGGGAACACTGAAGCTTTCTTT.